This is a list of T cell receptor beta chains from one sample in a study of vaccination and CD4 T cells after COVID-19. Their antigens are not known. TCRdb ran MiXCR on the PCR reads and lists one entry per CDR3 protein. The table has fewer than 25,000 distinct CDR3 sequences, around 45% seen once; the top ten hold approximately 15%. Specimen: CD4+ T cells from blood, cultured in vitro. The receptors come from a human donor who had recovered from COVID-19. The CDR3 runs from the conserved cysteine through the conserved F or W. Each record gives: clone size, J gene, D gene, CDR3 length, V gene, CDR3 protein, CDR3 DNA. D genes are given only for firm matches. For some rows the clone size is stated as once, few or many, or as a class when expanded; others skip it.

size: few
J: TRBJ2-3
D: TRBD2
length: 16
V: TRBV10-3
CDR3: CAISALLAGGADTQYF
DNA: TGTGCCATCAGTGCCTTACTAGCGGGGGGGGCAGATACGCAGTATTTT

size: NA
J: TRBJ1-2
D: TRBD1
length: 14
V: TRBV30
CDR3: CAWSPGTGVYGYTF
DNA: TGTGCCTGGAGTCCCGGGACAGGGGTTTATGGCTACACCTTC

size: NA
J: TRBJ1-1
D: NA
length: 15
V: TRBV6-2/TRBV6-3
CDR3: CASSYDSGRNTEAFF
DNA: TGTGCCAGCAGTTACGATTCAGGGAGGAACACTGAAGCTTTCTTT

size: few
J: TRBJ1-5
D: NA
length: 12
V: TRBV28
CDR3: CASSKGDQPQHF
DNA: TGTGCCAGCAGCAAGGGGGATCAGCCCCAGCATTTT

size: NA
J: TRBJ2-5
D: TRBD2
length: 16
V: TRBV7-3
CDR3: CASSAQPPGLGETQYF
DNA: TGTGCCAGCAGCGCCCAACCACCGGGACTAGGAGAGACCCAGTACTTC

size: NA
J: TRBJ2-3
D: NA
length: 13
V: TRBV20-1
CDR3: CSARLGAQDTQYF
DNA: TGCAGTGCTAGGTTGGGGGCGCAGGATACGCAGTATTTT

size: NA
J: TRBJ1-6
D: NA
length: 16
V: TRBV20-1
CDR3: CSARGQQSSYNSPLHF
DNA: TGCAGTGCTAGGGGGCAGCAAAGCTCCTATAATTCACCCCTCCACTTT

size: NA
J: TRBJ1-2
D: NA
length: 14
V: TRBV30
CDR3: CAWRLPGFGYGYTF
DNA: TGTGCCTGGAGGCTTCCGGGGTTCGGCTATGGCTACACCTTC

size: NA
J: TRBJ1-1
D: NA
length: 12
V: TRBV29-1
CDR3: CSVVRANTEAFF
DNA: TGCAGCGTTGTTCGGGCTAACACTGAAGCTTTCTTT

size: few
J: TRBJ1-2
D: NA
length: 14
V: TRBV5-4
CDR3: CASSFGSVNYGYTF
DNA: TGTGCCAGCAGCTTTGGTTCGGTAAACTATGGCTACACCTTC

size: few
J: TRBJ2-7
D: NA
length: 15
V: TRBV6-2/TRBV6-3
CDR3: CASSSAGAGAYEQYF
DNA: TGTGCCAGCAGCTCGGCCGGGGCAGGGGCCTACGAGCAGTACTTC

size: NA
J: TRBJ2-7
D: NA
length: 16
V: TRBV2
CDR3: CASKVQLALGRGEQYF
DNA: TGTGCCAGCAAAGTCCAACTAGCTCTCGGTCGCGGCGAGCAGTACTTC

size: NA
J: TRBJ1-6
D: NA
length: 13
V: TRBV27
CDR3: CVSSLNGDSPLHF
DNA: TGTGTCAGCAGTTTAAACGGGGATTCACCCCTCCACTTT

size: few
J: TRBJ2-5
D: TRBD1
length: 14
V: TRBV6-1
CDR3: CASSEDRLKETQYF
DNA: TGTGCCAGCAGTGAGGACAGGCTAAAAGAGACCCAGTACTTC

size: NA
J: TRBJ1-1
D: NA
length: 14
V: TRBV30
CDR3: CAWSRAGRWTEAFF
DNA: TGTGCCTGGAGTAGGGCAGGGAGGTGGACTGAAGCTTTCTTT

size: NA
J: TRBJ2-2
D: NA
length: 14
V: TRBV6-1
CDR3: CASSPDRITGELFF
DNA: TGTGCCAGCAGCCCCGACAGGATTACCGGGGAGCTGTTTTTT

size: NA
J: TRBJ1-5
D: NA
length: 14
V: TRBV20-1
CDR3: CSAPKQQGNQPQHF
DNA: TGCAGTGCTCCAAAGCAACAGGGCAATCAGCCCCAGCATTTT

size: NA
J: TRBJ1-1
D: NA
length: 13
V: TRBV7-9
CDR3: CASSPQLNTEAFF
DNA: TGTGCCAGCAGCCCGCAACTTAACACTGAAGCTTTCTTT

size: NA
J: TRBJ2-7
D: NA
length: 12
V: TRBV28
CDR3: CASSRAAYEQYF
DNA: TGTGCCAGTTCAAGGGCCGCCTACGAGCAGTACTTC

size: few
J: TRBJ1-2
D: TRBD1
length: 20
V: TRBV27
CDR3: CASSPPESGTGVRKNYGYTF
DNA: TGTGCCAGCAGTCCCCCGGAGTCCGGGACAGGGGTCAGAAAGAACTATGGCTACACCTTC

size: NA
J: TRBJ2-5
D: TRBD1
length: 15
V: TRBV7-2
CDR3: CASSPQTGGGETQYF
DNA: TGTGCCAGCAGCCCGCAGACAGGGGGAGGAGAGACCCAGTACTTC

size: few
J: TRBJ1-2
D: NA
length: 13
V: TRBV12-3/TRBV12-4
CDR3: CASSSRTDYGYTF
DNA: TGTGCCAGCAGTTCCAGGACAGACTATGGCTACACCTTC

size: NA
J: TRBJ1-2
D: TRBD1
length: 15
V: TRBV27
CDR3: CASSSNDRALEGYTF
DNA: TGTGCCAGCAGTTCTAACGACAGGGCTCTCGAAGGCTACACCTTC

size: NA
J: TRBJ2-3
D: NA
length: 15
V: TRBV6-5
CDR3: CASSSGGQGTDTQYF
DNA: TGTGCCAGCAGTTCGGGGGGACAGGGCACAGATACGCAGTATTTT

size: NA
J: TRBJ1-6
D: TRBD1
length: 17
V: TRBV28
CDR3: CASSSRINRGGGSPLHF
DNA: TGTGCCAGCAGTTCCCGGATTAACAGGGGAGGTGGGTCACCCCTCCACTTT

size: NA
J: TRBJ1-1
D: NA
length: 12
V: TRBV10-3
CDR3: CAISVSGLEAFF
DNA: TGTGCCATCAGTGTTTCAGGGCTTGAAGCTTTCTTT

size: few
J: TRBJ1-2
D: NA
length: 13
V: TRBV12-3/TRBV12-4
CDR3: CASSLSNNYGYTF
DNA: TGTGCCAGCAGTTTATCGAACAACTATGGCTACACCTTC

size: NA
J: TRBJ2-7
D: TRBD1
length: 13
V: TRBV20-1
CDR3: CSHLTGRSYEQYF
DNA: TGCAGTCATCTGACAGGGCGCTCCTACGAGCAGTACTTC

size: few
J: TRBJ1-3
D: NA
length: 15
V: TRBV6-1
CDR3: CAGRQGISSGNTIYF
DNA: TGTGCCGGGAGGCAGGGCATATCCTCTGGAAACACCATATATTTT

size: few
J: TRBJ1-6
D: NA
length: 14
V: TRBV2
CDR3: CASRTGVGDSPLHF
DNA: TGTGCCAGCAGAACAGGTGTCGGAGATTCACCCCTCCACTTT

size: NA
J: TRBJ2-3
D: TRBD2
length: 13
V: TRBV20-1
CDR3: CSAPSGRPRTQYF
DNA: TGCAGTGCTCCTAGCGGGAGGCCCCGAACGCAGTATTTT

size: few
J: TRBJ2-2
D: TRBD2
length: 16
V: TRBV20-1
CDR3: CSALPASGRNTGELFF
DNA: TGCAGTGCCCTTCCCGCTAGCGGGAGGAACACCGGGGAGCTGTTTTTT

size: NA
J: TRBJ1-2
D: NA
length: 13
V: TRBV6-1
CDR3: CASSEARRAGYTF
DNA: TGTGCCAGCAGTGAAGCTCGGCGGGCGGGCTACACCTTC

size: few
J: TRBJ1-2
D: NA
length: 13
V: TRBV6-5
CDR3: CASSSPSRVGYTF
DNA: TGTGCCAGCAGTTCCCCCTCCAGGGTCGGCTACACCTTC

size: NA
J: TRBJ1-5
D: NA
length: 15
V: TRBV2
CDR3: CASSEGTAGLQPQHF
DNA: TGTGCCAGCAGTGAAGGGACCGCAGGGTTGCAACCCCAGCATTTT

size: NA
J: TRBJ1-1
D: NA
length: 15
V: TRBV5-4
CDR3: CASSLGGAANTEAFF
DNA: TGTGCCAGCAGCTTAGGGGGGGCCGCGAACACTGAAGCTTTCTTT

size: few
J: TRBJ1-1
D: NA
length: 16
V: TRBV6-2/TRBV6-3
CDR3: CASSFPYRVMNTEAFF
DNA: TGTGCCAGCAGTTTCCCGTACAGGGTTATGAACACTGAAGCTTTCTTT

size: NA
J: TRBJ2-3
D: NA
length: 12
V: TRBV28
CDR3: CASSLLKDTQYF
DNA: TGTGCCAGCAGTTTACTTAAAGATACGCAGTATTTT

size: few
J: TRBJ2-1
D: NA
length: 14
V: TRBV20-1
CDR3: CSARDPGRGYEQFF
DNA: TGCAGTGCTAGAGATCCTGGCCGAGGATATGAGCAGTTCTTC

size: NA
J: TRBJ2-1
D: TRBD2
length: 15
V: TRBV7-7
CDR3: CASSPRSGARGEQFF
DNA: TGTGCCAGCAGCCCTCGTAGCGGGGCGAGGGGTGAGCAGTTCTTC

size: NA
J: TRBJ2-5
D: NA
length: 18
V: TRBV4-1
CDR3: CASSLPPALSGRQETQYF
DNA: TGCGCCAGCAGCTTACCGCCGGCTTTGAGCGGCCGACAAGAGACCCAGTACTTC

size: NA
J: TRBJ2-1
D: TRBD1
length: 15
V: TRBV10-3
CDR3: CAIRTGTGDGYEQFF
DNA: TGTGCCATCAGGACCGGGACAGGGGACGGATATGAGCAGTTCTTC

size: NA
J: TRBJ2-3
D: NA
length: 16
V: TRBV11-3
CDR3: CASSRRVRGNTDTQYF
DNA: TGTGCCAGCAGCCGGAGGGTAAGAGGGAACACAGATACGCAGTATTTT

size: few
J: TRBJ2-7
D: NA
length: 14
V: TRBV6-1
CDR3: CASTRTLPSYEQYF
DNA: TGTGCCAGCACCAGGACCTTGCCATCCTACGAGCAGTACTTC

size: NA
J: TRBJ2-4
D: TRBD1
length: 16
V: TRBV4-3
CDR3: CASSQEGNTGGGPVYF
DNA: TGCGCCAGCAGCCAAGAGGGGAATACAGGGGGCGGGCCGGTGTACTTC

size: few
J: TRBJ1-3
D: TRBD1
length: 15
V: TRBV20-1
CDR3: CSARDLTGAGNTIYF
DNA: TGCAGTGCTAGAGACTTGACAGGGGCAGGAAACACCATATATTTT

size: NA
J: TRBJ2-5
D: TRBD1
length: 15
V: TRBV20-1
CDR3: CSARDPTGAQETQYF
DNA: TGCAGTGCTAGAGATCCTACAGGGGCCCAAGAGACCCAGTACTTC

size: NA
J: TRBJ1-2
D: NA
length: 14
V: TRBV11-2
CDR3: CASSLVGGGYGYTF
DNA: TGTGCCAGCAGCTTAGTTGGGGGTGGCTATGGCTACACCTTC

size: few
J: TRBJ2-3
D: NA
length: 15
V: TRBV11-2
CDR3: CASSLEGTPTDTQYF
DNA: TGTGCCAGCAGCTTAGAAGGGACCCCCACAGATACGCAGTATTTT

size: NA
J: TRBJ2-7
D: NA
length: 13
V: TRBV24-1
CDR3: CATSDDRSYEQYF
DNA: TGTGCCACCAGTGATGACAGGAGCTACGAGCAGTACTTC

size: NA
J: TRBJ2-1
D: TRBD2
length: 15
V: TRBV9
CDR3: CASSVGGGSPNEQFF
DNA: TGTGCCAGCAGCGTAGGAGGCGGGAGTCCCAATGAGCAGTTCTTC

size: few
J: TRBJ1-6
D: NA
length: 15
V: TRBV11-2
CDR3: CASSRGLPGNSPLHF
DNA: TGTGCCAGCAGTCGCGGGCTCCCAGGGAATTCACCCCTCCACTTT

size: few
J: TRBJ1-2
D: NA
length: 14
V: TRBV2
CDR3: CASILGQSFYGYTF
DNA: TGTGCCAGCATTTTAGGACAGAGTTTCTATGGCTACACCTTC

size: NA
J: TRBJ1-2
D: NA
length: 17
V: TRBV6-1
CDR3: CASSEGRRGLSNYGYTF
DNA: TGTGCCAGCAGCGAAGGACGTCGGGGGTTATCTAACTATGGCTACACCTTC

size: few
J: TRBJ1-6
D: NA
length: 14
V: TRBV27
CDR3: CASSLRDYNSPLHF
DNA: TGTGCCAGCAGCCTCAGGGACTATAATTCACCCCTCCACTTT

size: few
J: TRBJ1-5
D: NA
length: 12
V: TRBV20-1
CDR3: CSAYRANQPQHF
DNA: TGCAGTGCCTACAGGGCAAATCAGCCCCAGCATTTT

size: NA
J: TRBJ2-2
D: NA
length: 15
V: TRBV24-1
CDR3: CATSDLQQGTGELFF
DNA: TGTGCCACCAGTGACCTACAACAGGGCACCGGGGAGCTGTTTTTT

size: few
J: TRBJ1-2
D: NA
length: 10
V: TRBV28
CDR3: CASRGYGYTF
DNA: TGTGCCAGCAGGGGCTATGGCTACACCTTC

size: once
J: TRBJ1-6
D: NA
length: 18
V: TRBV11-3
CDR3: CASSRLSGGRVLNSSLHF
DNA: TGTGCCAGCAGCCGCCTTTCCGGGGGGCGCGTGTTGAATTCATCCCTCCACTTT